This entry lists 17 T cell receptor beta chains sequenced from one sample in a study of blood T cell repertoires in COVID-19. The repertoire was sequenced with immunoSEQ multiplex PCR; TCRdb's copy has only in-frame clones and lacks some. The data hold roughly 150,000 clones, with about 83% observed a single time. The sample comprised peripheral blood. The receptors here all came from a woman between 70 and 85 years old with COVID-19, enrolled during active disease.

V and J are TRBV28 and TRBJ2-7; D might be TRBD2 (6 bases). The V end lost 8 bases, the J end lost 1 base, and 6 bases lay between the germline ends. The CDR3 contains 11 residues. Germline CDR1 reads MDHEN; CDR2 reads SYDVKM. The CDR3, as DNA: TGTGCCAGCGGGGGGTCCTACGAGCAGTACTTC. Protein: CASGGSYEQYF.

This chain's CDR3 is CASSLNGEKLFF. The DNA of the CDR3 is TGTGCCAGCAGCTTAAACGGGGAAAAACTGTTTTTT. The gene calls are TRBV11-2 and TRBJ1-4; D remains unclear. The V gene lost 2 bases and the J gene lost 8 bases, with 6 bases spanning the gap. The germline gives CDR1 SGHAT, CDR2 FQNNGV. The CDR3 length is 12 residues.

The genes are TRBV27 and TRBJ1-6; 8 nucleotides agree with TRBD1. Germline loops: CDR1 MNHEY, CDR2 SMNVEV (reference sequence). The CDR3 is made up of 15 amino acids. The trim removed 5 bases at V and 6 bases at J, leaving 6 bases unmatched. CDR3 sequence reads: CASSGDRSLNSPLHF. CDR3 DNA: TGTGCCAGCAGTGGGGACAGGTCCCTTAATTCACCCCTCCACTTT.

This chain uses TRBV11-2 with TRBJ1-4, with 7 bases identical to TRBD1. The CDR3 totals 16 residues. Germline V CDR1 and CDR2: SGHAT, FQNNGV. Losses at the gene ends were 6 bases for V and 3 bases for J; bases not matched to a gene: 10. CDR3 nucleotide sequence: TGTGCCAGCAGTTCCTCCAGGGGGTTGGCTAATGAAAAACTGTTTTTT. This gives the protein CASSSSRGLANEKLFF. The complete variable domain, with remaining parts taken from reference TRBV11-2 and TRBJ1-4, reads EAGVAQSPRYKIIEKRQSVAFWCNPISGHATLYWYQQILGQGPKLLIQFQNNGVVDDSQLPKDRFSAERLKGVDSTLKIQPAKLEDSAVYLCASSSSRGLANEKLFFGSGTQLSVL.

This clone appeared once. The chain is built from TRBV7-9 and TRBJ2-2, with 7 bases lining up with TRBD1. CDR3 size: 14 residues. Germline V gives CDR1 SEHNR, CDR2 FQNEAQ (reference sequence). V dropped 6 bases and J dropped 4; count of bases not matched to a gene: 5. The CDR3 DNA is TGTGCCAGCAGACGGGACAGCCCCACCGGGGAGCTGTTTTTT. Translated, it gives CASRRDSPTGELFF.

This sequence joins TRBV19 and TRBJ1-6; 12 positions agree with TRBD1. Trimming took 9 bases from V and 2 from J; bases not matched to a gene: 11. Germline CDR1 is LNHDA and CDR2 is SQIVND (reference sequence). The length of the CDR3 is 18 residues. The CDR3 coding sequence is TGTGCCAGCTCGACCCGGGACAGGGGGCGGCCCTATAATTCACCCCTCCACTTT. The encoded protein is CASSTRDRGRPYNSPLHF.

V gene TRBV5-5 combines with J gene TRBJ2-2; TRBD1 matches at 7 bases. The CDR3 contains 13 residues. V gave up 4 bases and J gave up 7 bases; unmatched junction bases: 4. CDR1 and CDR2 (germline): SGHKS, YYEKEE (reference sequence). The CDR3 region has the DNA TGTGCCAGCAGCGTGACAGGGCACGGGGAGCTGTTTTTT. It encodes CASSVTGHGELFF.

This chain uses TRBV9 with TRBJ2-7; D call uncertain. The germline V gene has CDR1 SGDLS and CDR2 YYNGEE. The CDR3 spans 13 residues. V lost 1 base, J lost 3 bases, and 8 bases lay in between. The CDR3: CASSVSYGYEQYF. In DNA form, the CDR3 reads TGTGCCAGCAGCGTATCCTACGGCTACGAGCAGTACTTC.

V usage is TRBV30 and J usage is TRBJ1-1, with D hard to call. Between the trimmed V and J ends, which lost 0 bases and 7 bases, there was a span of 15 bases. The CDR3 runs to 14 residues. CDR1 GTSNPN and CDR2 SVGIG come from the germline V gene (reference sequence). Here the CDR3 reads CAWSVAGGWNEAFF. The CDR3 DNA reads as TGTGCCTGGAGTGTAGCCGGAGGTTGGAATGAAGCTTTCTTT.

The chain combines TRBV5-5 with TRBJ1-3; D is ambiguous. Germline CDR1 and CDR2: SGHKS and YYEKEE (reference sequence). The CDR3 covers 14 residues. Trimming shortened V by 3 bases and J by 0 bases, and 7 bases separated the two germline ends. CDR3 nucleotides: TGTGCCAGCAGCTCACAGAGCTCTGGAAACACCATATATTTT. This codes for CASSSQSSGNTIYF.

This clone appeared a few times. The rearrangement joins TRBV27 to TRBJ1-1, with D perhaps matching TRBD1 (6 bases). Germline CDR1 and CDR2: MNHEY and SMNVEV (reference sequence). This CDR3 contains 12 residues. The V end was cut by 9 bases, the J end by 5 bases, with 13 bases between. As DNA, the CDR3 is TGTGCCAGGCATCAAGGGGGAACTGAAGCTTTCTTT. Protein: CARHQGGTEAFF.

This chain joins TRBV21-1 and TRBJ2-3; TRBD1 was called by the table and not checked on the DNA. TRBV21-1 has pseudogene status. This CDR3 is 18 amino acids long. CDR3 sequence: CASSKRVPGTGWLDTQYF. The CDR3 nucleotides read TGTGCCAGCAGCAAAAGGGTTCCCGGGACAGGGTGGTTGGATACGCAGTATTTT.

CDR3: CASSETGTNEKLFF. Written as DNA, the CDR3 is TGCGCCAGCAGCGAAACCGGGACTAATGAAAAACTGTTTTTT. The chain combines TRBV5-1 with TRBJ1-4; D unclear. V was pared by 4 bases and J by 2 bases, with 9 bases between. The CDR3 has 14 residues. The germline V gene has CDR1 SGHRS and CDR2 YFSETQ.

The V gene is TRBV19, the J gene TRBJ1-1; unclear D gene. Germline V CDR1 and CDR2: LNHDA, SQIVND (reference sequence). Trimming took off 1 base at V and 0 bases at J, with 6 bases between the two ends. This CDR3 has 14 amino acids. CDR3 sequence: CASSIVDLNTEAFF. CDR3 coding DNA: TGTGCCAGTAGTATAGTAGACTTGAACACTGAAGCTTTCTTT.

This rearrangement joins TRBV5-1 to TRBJ1-6; 9 bases match TRBD1. CDR1 SGHRS and CDR2 YFSETQ come from the germline V gene. The CDR3 totals 15 residues. J was trimmed by 9 bases and V by 2 bases; bases with no gene match: 6. CDR3 nucleotide sequence: TGCGCCAGCAGCTTTTGGGACAGGGCCCTTTCACCCCTCCACTTT. It codes for CASSFWDRALSPLHF.

The sample holds a few counts of this clone. The chain is built from TRBV10-2 and TRBJ1-1, with 9 positions matching TRBD1. Germline-derived CDR1 and CDR2 are WSHSY and SAAADI. With V trimmed by 4 bases and J by 6 bases, 12 bases remained unmatched. The CDR3 covers 16 residues. This chain's CDR3 is CASSATGGARAAEAFF. In DNA form, the CDR3 reads TGCGCCAGCAGTGCAACAGGGGGCGCTCGGGCAGCTGAAGCTTTCTTT.

The rearrangement uses TRBV6-5 and TRBJ1-2, with D maybe TRBD1 (6 bases). The V gene's germline CDR1 is MNHEY and CDR2 SVGAGI. The CDR3 sequence is 13 residues long. Trimming pared 6 bases from V and 5 bases from J, leaving 13 bases between. CDR3 coding DNA: TGTGCCAGCAGAGTACAGGGAACATATGGCTACACCTTC. This encodes CASRVQGTYGYTF.